These T cell receptor beta chains were read from a single sample in a study of cytomegalovirus exposure and HLA in healthy donors. Clones were sequenced by immunoSEQ multiplex PCR, and TCRdb holds only the in-frame ones, with some missing. The sample lists 100,000 to 150,000 clones, roughly four fifths seen once, with over 3.5% in the top ten. What was sequenced was PBMCs. The receptors derive from a woman aged 50 to 60 in good health and CMV-seropositive. CDR3s include the opening cysteine and the closing phenylalanine or tryptophan. Fields, in order: V gene, CDR3 length, clone size, D gene, J gene, CDR3 DNA, CDR3 protein. The D gene is left open where the match is weak. Clone size appears in some rows only: once, few, many, or a class for an expanded clone.

TRBV7-9	14	NA	TRBD2	TRBJ2-5	TGTGCCAGCAGCTTTGGCCTAGCGGTTGGGACCCAGTACTTC	CASSFGLAVGTQYF
TRBV25-1	13	NA	NA	TRBJ2-7	TGTGCCAGCAGAGGGGACACCACCTACGAGCAGTACTTC	CASRGDTTYEQYF
TRBV25-1	17	NA	TRBD1	TRBJ1-2	TGTGCCAGCAGTGAACCCCGACAGGGACAAACTAACTATGGCTACACCTTC	CASSEPRQGQTNYGYTF
TRBV30	15	NA	TRBD2	TRBJ2-3	TGTGCCTGGAGTGGGGGACTAGCGGATCGGGATACGCAGTATTTT	CAWSGGLADRDTQYF
TRBV5-4	18	NA	NA	TRBJ1-2	TGCGCCAGCAGCCAAGATTGGGCAGGGGAAAGTGTTAACTATGGCTACACCTTC	CASSQDWAGESVNYGYTF
TRBV5-1	14	NA	NA	TRBJ1-2	TGCGCCAGCAGCTTGGAAGATTCTCGGAGTGGCTACACCTTC	CASSLEDSRSGYTF
TRBV5-1	15	NA	TRBD1	TRBJ1-2	TGCGCCAGCAGCGGTCGGTGGGACAGGGGGTATGGCTACACCTTC	CASSGRWDRGYGYTF
TRBV19	14	few	TRBD2	TRBJ2-4	TGTGCCAGTAGGGCGACGGGGGGGGAGAACATTCAGTACTTC	CASRATGGENIQYF
TRBV19	15	few	NA	TRBJ1-5	TGTGCCAGTAGGCGGGACCCTATGTTTAATCAGCCCCAGCATTTT	CASRRDPMFNQPQHF
TRBV2	15	NA	TRBD1	TRBJ1-5	TGTGCCAGCATAGGGGACAGGGGGGGCAATCAGCCCCAGCATTTT	CASIGDRGGNQPQHF
TRBV9	12	once	NA	TRBJ1-1	TGTGCCAGCAGCGCTAGAGGGTCTGAAGCTTTCTTT	CASSARGSEAFF
TRBV7-2	13	NA	NA	TRBJ2-3	TGTGCCAGCAGCTTTGGACACACAGATACGCAGTATTTT	CASSFGHTDTQYF
TRBV27	16	NA	TRBD1	TRBJ1-1	TGTGCCAGCAGTTTATTGGGACAGGGTATACGGGCTGAAGCTTTCTTT	CASSLLGQGIRAEAFF
TRBV7-9	16	NA	TRBD1	TRBJ2-4	TGTGCCAGCAGCTTAATAGGCCAGGGGGCCGTAAACATTCAGTACTTC	CASSLIGQGAVNIQYF
TRBV7-3	16	once	TRBD1	TRBJ2-6	TGTGCCAGCAGCTCAACAGGGGGCAGTGGGGCCAACGTCCTGACTTTC	CASSSTGGSGANVLTF
TRBV5-4	14	NA	TRBD1	TRBJ1-2	TGTGCCAGCAGCATAGGGACAGGCCAAGAGGGCTACACCTTC	CASSIGTGQEGYTF
TRBV14	11	NA	NA	TRBJ1-1	TGTGCCAGCAGCCAAGGCGTGGAAGCTTTCTTT	CASSQGVEAFF
TRBV2	14	few	NA	TRBJ2-7	TGTGCCAGCAGTGATCAACAGCCGCCCTACGAGCAGTACTTC	CASSDQQPPYEQYF
TRBV19	14	few	NA	TRBJ2-7	TGTGCCAGTAGCCAAGGGGGATCCACCTACGAGCAGTACTTC	CASSQGGSTYEQYF
TRBV19	13	NA	NA	TRBJ1-1	TGTGCCAGTGGTAAACAGCAGAACACTGAAGCTTTCTTT	CASGKQQNTEAFF
TRBV2	14	NA	NA	TRBJ1-1	TGTGCCAGCTGGTCAGGGTCTTCGGACACTGAAGCTTTCTTT	CASWSGSSDTEAFF
TRBV9	16	NA	NA	TRBJ2-5	TGTGCCAGCAGCGTAGGATTAGCGGCCTCAGGGGAGACCCAGTACTTC	CASSVGLAASGETQYF
TRBV5-1	15	NA	TRBD1	TRBJ2-7	TGCGCCAGCAGCTTTTGGACCGGGACAGGGGGAGAGCAGTACTTC	CASSFWTGTGGEQYF
TRBV5-1	14	NA	NA	TRBJ2-5	TGCGCCAGCAGCTTGGTGGCGGCCCAAGAGACCCAGTACTTC	CASSLVAAQETQYF
TRBV19	17	NA	NA	TRBJ2-3	TGTGCCAGTAGTATAAGTGAGGGCAGAAGATACACAGATACGCAGTATTTT	CASSISEGRRYTDTQYF
TRBV19	15	NA	TRBD2	TRBJ2-2	TGTGCCAGTACCCCTAGCGGGGGGAGGGACGGGGAGCTGTTTTTT	CASTPSGGRDGELFF
TRBV7-9	17	NA	TRBD1	TRBJ2-1	TGTGCCAGCAGCTTAGCGCGACAGGGGGGCTCCTACAATGAGCAGTTCTTC	CASSLARQGGSYNEQFF
TRBV6-1	14	NA	NA	TRBJ2-5	TGTGCCAGCAGGGCAACAGATCTCCGGGAGACCCAGTACTTC	CASRATDLRETQYF
TRBV28	14	NA	NA	TRBJ2-7	TGTGCCAGCAGTTTAGGGCCTTTGGTCTACGAGCAGTACTTC	CASSLGPLVYEQYF
TRBV6-6	15	NA	NA	TRBJ2-2	TGTGCCAGCAGTCTTCTGGGAGGCGACACCGGGGAGCTGTTTTTT	CASSLLGGDTGELFF
TRBV29-1	13	NA	NA	TRBJ1-4	TGCAGCGTTCAACTTGTCCTTTCTGAAAAACTGTTTTTT	CSVQLVLSEKLFF
TRBV9	15	NA	NA	TRBJ1-6	TGTGCCAGCAGCGTAGATACAGGGTCAAATTCACCCCTCCACTTT	CASSVDTGSNSPLHF
TRBV4-1	16	NA	TRBD1	TRBJ1-5	TGCGCCAGCAGCCATGTGGGACAGGGAGAAAATCAGCCCCAGCATTTT	CASSHVGQGENQPQHF
TRBV20-1	11	NA	TRBD1	TRBJ1-2	TGCAGTGCCGTACTTACGGACAGGGCCGTGTTC	CSAVLTDRAVF
TRBV5-1	16	NA	NA	TRBJ1-6	TGCGCCAGCAGCTTGGACGCGAGCTCCTATAATTCACCCCTCCACTTT	CASSLDASSYNSPLHF
TRBV29-1	11	NA	NA	TRBJ2-7	TGCAGCGTCGCGGGGGCTTACGAGCAGTACTTC	CSVAGAYEQYF
TRBV6-4	13	NA	NA	TRBJ1-5	TGTGCCAGCAGTCGGGATAGCAATCAGCCCCAGCATTTT	CASSRDSNQPQHF
TRBV10-1	15	NA	NA	TRBJ2-4	TGCGCCAGCACTAGAGTCGGGGGAAGACAAAACATTCAGTACTTC	CASTRVGGRQNIQYF
TRBV18	18	NA	TRBD1	TRBJ1-3	TGTGCCAGCTCACCCCAAGGACAGGGGGCGGTATCTGGAAACACCATATATTTT	CASSPQGQGAVSGNTIYF
TRBV10-3	15	NA	NA	TRBJ1-3	TGTGCCATCAGTGAGAAGGACAAAAGGGTGAACACCATATATTTT	CAISEKDKRVNTIYF
TRBV28	14	few	TRBD1	TRBJ1-2	TGTGCCAGCAGTTTTAAGGGGGCGCGACATGGCTACACCTTC	CASSFKGARHGYTF
TRBV2	15	NA	TRBD1	TRBJ2-4	TGTGCCAGCAGTGAGGCAGGGGGTGATAAAAACATTCAGTACTTC	CASSEAGGDKNIQYF
TRBV28	13	NA	NA	TRBJ1-2	TGTGCCAGCAGTACCGAGGGAGGGGGTGGCTACACCTTC	CASSTEGGGGYTF
TRBV2	13	NA	TRBD2	TRBJ2-3	TGTGCCAGCGGGCGGGGGTCCACAGATACGCAGTATTTT	CASGRGSTDTQYF
TRBV9	16	once	NA	TRBJ2-3	TGTGCCAGCAGCGTAACAGCAGGGATCTCCACAGATACGCAGTATTTT	CASSVTAGISTDTQYF
TRBV28	14	NA	TRBD1	TRBJ1-6	TGTGCCAGCAGATCCGGACAGGGGAATTCACCCCTCCACTTT	CASRSGQGNSPLHF
TRBV7-2	14	NA	NA	TRBJ1-2	TGTGCCAGCAGCCTAAGCCAAGACAGCTATGGCTACACCTTC	CASSLSQDSYGYTF
TRBV30	14	NA	NA	TRBJ1-2	TGTGCCTGGAGTGGGCACAAGAGGTCGGATGGCTACACCTTC	CAWSGHKRSDGYTF
TRBV18	17	NA	NA	TRBJ2-3	TGTGCCAGCTCACCATATCAACCCAGGGGGGGCACAGATACGCAGTATTTT	CASSPYQPRGGTDTQYF
TRBV7-2	17	NA	NA	TRBJ2-5	TGTGCCAGCAGCTTAGGCCCCCCTTCGACAGGAACAGAGACCCAGTACTTC	CASSLGPPSTGTETQYF
TRBV10-3	14	NA	NA	TRBJ2-3	TGTGCCATCAGGGATCGACAGGGCACAGATACGCAGTATTTT	CAIRDRQGTDTQYF